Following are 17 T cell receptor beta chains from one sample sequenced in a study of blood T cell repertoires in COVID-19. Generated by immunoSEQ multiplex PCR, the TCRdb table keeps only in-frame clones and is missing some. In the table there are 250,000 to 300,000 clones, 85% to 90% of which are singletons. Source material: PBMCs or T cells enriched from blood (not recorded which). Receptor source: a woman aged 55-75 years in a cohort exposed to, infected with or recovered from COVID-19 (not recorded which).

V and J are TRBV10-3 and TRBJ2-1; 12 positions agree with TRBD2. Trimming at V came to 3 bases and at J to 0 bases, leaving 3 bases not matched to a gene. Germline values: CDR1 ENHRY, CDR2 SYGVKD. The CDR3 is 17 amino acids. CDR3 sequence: CAISDSSGRASYNEQFF. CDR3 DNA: TGTGCCATCAGTGATTCTAGCGGGAGGGCCTCCTACAATGAGCAGTTCTTC.

The CDR3 reads CASSRTSGGTRDEQYF. CDR3 nucleotides: TGTGCCAGTAGTAGGACTAGCGGAGGGACTCGGGACGAGCAGTACTTC. The chain carries TRBV19 and TRBJ2-7, with 10 bases matching TRBD2. Germline assignment: CDR1 LNHDA and CDR2 SQIVND (reference sequence). This CDR3 is 16 amino acids long. V trimming: 4 bases; J trimming: 5 bases; junction bases outside the gene matches: 11.

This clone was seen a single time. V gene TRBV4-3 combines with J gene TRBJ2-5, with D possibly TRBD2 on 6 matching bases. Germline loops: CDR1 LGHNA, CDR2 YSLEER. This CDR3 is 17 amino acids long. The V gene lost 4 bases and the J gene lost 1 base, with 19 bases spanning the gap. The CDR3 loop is CASSRILASGGQETQYF. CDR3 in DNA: TGCGCCAGCAGCCGGATCCTAGCGAGTGGGGGCCAAGAGACCCAGTACTTC.

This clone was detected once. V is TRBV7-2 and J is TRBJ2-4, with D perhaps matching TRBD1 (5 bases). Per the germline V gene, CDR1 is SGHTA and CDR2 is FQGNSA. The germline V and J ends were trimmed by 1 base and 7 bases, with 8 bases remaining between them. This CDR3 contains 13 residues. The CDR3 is CASSLGRANIQYF. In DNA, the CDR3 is TGTGCCAGCAGCTTAGGCAGGGCGAACATTCAGTACTTC.

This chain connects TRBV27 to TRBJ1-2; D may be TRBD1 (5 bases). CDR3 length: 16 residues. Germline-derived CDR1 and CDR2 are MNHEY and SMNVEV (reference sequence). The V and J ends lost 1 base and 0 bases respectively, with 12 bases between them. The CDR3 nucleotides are TGTGCCAGCAGTTTATTGGCCGAGACAGCTAACTATGGCTACACCTTC. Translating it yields CASSLLAETANYGYTF.

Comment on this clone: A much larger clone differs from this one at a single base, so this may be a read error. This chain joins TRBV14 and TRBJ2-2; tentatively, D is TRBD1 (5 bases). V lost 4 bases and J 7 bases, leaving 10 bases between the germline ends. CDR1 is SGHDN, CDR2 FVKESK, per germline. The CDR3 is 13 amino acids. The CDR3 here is CASSPQGIGELFF. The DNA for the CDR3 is TGTGCCAGCAGCCCTCAGGGAATCGGGGAGCTGTTTTTT.

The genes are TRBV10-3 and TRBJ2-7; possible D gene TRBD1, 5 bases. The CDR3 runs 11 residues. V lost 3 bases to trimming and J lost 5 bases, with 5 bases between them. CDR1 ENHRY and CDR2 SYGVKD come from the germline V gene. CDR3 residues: CAISDRDEQYF. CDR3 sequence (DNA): TGTGCCATCAGTGACAGGGACGAGCAGTACTTC.

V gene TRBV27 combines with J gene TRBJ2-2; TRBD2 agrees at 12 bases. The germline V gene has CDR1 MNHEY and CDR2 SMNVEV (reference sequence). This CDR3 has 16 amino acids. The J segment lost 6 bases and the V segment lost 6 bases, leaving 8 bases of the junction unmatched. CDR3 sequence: CASSPLTSGSAGELFF. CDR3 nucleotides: TGTGCCAGCAGCCCACTGACTAGCGGGAGCGCCGGGGAGCTGTTTTTT.

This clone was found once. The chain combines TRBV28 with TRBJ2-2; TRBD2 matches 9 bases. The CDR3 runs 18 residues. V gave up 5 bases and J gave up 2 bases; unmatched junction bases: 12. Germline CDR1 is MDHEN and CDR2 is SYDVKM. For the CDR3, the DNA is TGTGCCAGCAGTGGATTGCATGGGCTAGCGGGAAACACCGGGGAGCTGTTTTTT. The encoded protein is CASSGLHGLAGNTGELFF.

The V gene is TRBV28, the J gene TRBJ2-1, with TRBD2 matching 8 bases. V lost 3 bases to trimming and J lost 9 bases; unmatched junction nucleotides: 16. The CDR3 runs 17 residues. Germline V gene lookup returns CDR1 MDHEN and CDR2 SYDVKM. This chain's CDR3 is CASSFSREGPGFGEQFF. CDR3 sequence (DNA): TGTGCCAGCAGTTTCTCACGGGAGGGCCCTGGGTTCGGTGAGCAGTTCTTC.

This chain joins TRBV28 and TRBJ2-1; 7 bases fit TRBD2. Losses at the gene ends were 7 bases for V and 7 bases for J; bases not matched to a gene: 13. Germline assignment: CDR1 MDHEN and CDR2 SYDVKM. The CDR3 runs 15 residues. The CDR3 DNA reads TGTGCCAGCAAGGCGGCGGGAGTGGACAAAAATGAGCAGTTCTTC. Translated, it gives CASKAAGVDKNEQFF. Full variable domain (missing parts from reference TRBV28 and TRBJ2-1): DVKVTQSSRYLVKRTGEKVFLECVQDMDHENMFWYRQDPGLGLRLIYFSYDVKMKEKGDIPEGYSVSREKKERFSLILESASTNQTSMYLCASKAAGVDKNEQFFGPGTRLTVL.

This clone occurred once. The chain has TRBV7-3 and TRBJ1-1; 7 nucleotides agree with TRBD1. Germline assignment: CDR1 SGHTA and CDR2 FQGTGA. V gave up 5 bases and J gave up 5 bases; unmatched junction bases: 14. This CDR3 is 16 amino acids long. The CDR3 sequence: CASSPIQAGGRTEAFF. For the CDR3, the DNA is TGTGCCAGCAGCCCAATTCAGGCAGGGGGAAGGACTGAAGCTTTCTTT.

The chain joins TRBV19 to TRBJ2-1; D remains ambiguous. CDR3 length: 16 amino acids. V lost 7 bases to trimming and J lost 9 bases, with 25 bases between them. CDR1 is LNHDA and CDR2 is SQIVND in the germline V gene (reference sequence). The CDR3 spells CASTLRPTSLWSEQFF. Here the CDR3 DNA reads TGTGCCAGTACCCTTCGCCCGACTTCCCTCTGGAGTGAGCAGTTCTTC. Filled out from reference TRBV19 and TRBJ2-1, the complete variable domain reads DGGITQSPKYLFRKEGQNVTLSCEQNLNHDAMYWYRQDPGQGLRLIYYSQIVNDFQKGDIAEGYSVSREKKESFPLTVTSAQKNPTAFYLCASTLRPTSLWSEQFFGPGTRLTVL.

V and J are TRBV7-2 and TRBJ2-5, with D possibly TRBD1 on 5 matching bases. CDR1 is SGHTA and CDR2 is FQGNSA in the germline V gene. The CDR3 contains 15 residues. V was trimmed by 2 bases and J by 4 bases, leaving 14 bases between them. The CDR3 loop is CASSLQGSDLETQYF. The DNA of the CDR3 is TGTGCCAGCAGCTTACAGGGTTCTGATCTAGAGACCCAGTACTTC.

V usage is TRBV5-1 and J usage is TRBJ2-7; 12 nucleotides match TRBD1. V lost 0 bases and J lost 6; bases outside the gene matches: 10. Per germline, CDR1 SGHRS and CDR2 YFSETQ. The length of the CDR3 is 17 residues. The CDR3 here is CASSLVGWGQGAAEQYF. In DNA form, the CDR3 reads TGCGCCAGCAGCTTGGTTGGGTGGGGACAGGGGGCAGCCGAGCAGTACTTC.

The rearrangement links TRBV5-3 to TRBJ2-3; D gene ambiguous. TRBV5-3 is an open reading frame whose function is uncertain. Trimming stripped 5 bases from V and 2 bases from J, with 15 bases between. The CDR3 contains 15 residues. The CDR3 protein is CARSFPNFSTDTQYF. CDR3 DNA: TGTGCCAGAAGTTTTCCCAACTTCTCCACAGATACGCAGTATTTT.

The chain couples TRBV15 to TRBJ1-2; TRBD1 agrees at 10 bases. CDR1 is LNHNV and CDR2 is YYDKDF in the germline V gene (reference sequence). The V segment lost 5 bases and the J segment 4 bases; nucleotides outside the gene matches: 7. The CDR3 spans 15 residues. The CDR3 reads CATSGGQGSLYGYTF. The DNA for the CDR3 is TGTGCCACCAGCGGGGGACAGGGGAGCCTCTATGGCTACACCTTC.